This TCR beta chain was found in a study of CD8 T cells in Susac syndrome. Sequencing of TCR beta was performed on blood CD8+ T cells and on blood CD4+ T cells. The patients serving as multiple sclerosis controls were treatment-naive. They had stable or active relapsing-remitting disease and fulfilled revised McDonald criteria. The RNA input was about 0.5 to 1 ug, and it was reverse transcribed with random hexamers. Multiplex PCR with immunoSEQ amplified the TCR beta CDR3 across 54 Vbeta and 13 Jbeta. TCRdb used MiXCR to reprocess the immunoSEQ multiplex PCR reads, holding one entry per CDR3 protein. The sample yields a few hundred thousand distinct CDR3 sequences, 89% seen once. The CDR3 has 14 amino acids. Trimming pared 5 bases from V and 3 bases from J, leaving 14 bases between. Germline V gene lookup returns CDR1 MGHRA and CDR2 YSYEKL.

The gene calls are TRBV4-1 and TRBJ2-7, with a weak D call TRBD2 (6 bases). This sequence originates from a human donor with multiple sclerosis. The specimen was CD8+ T cells from PBMCs. The CDR3 DNA reads TGCGCCAGCAGCTCAGGGACGGGACTCTACGAGCAGTACTTC. It codes for CASSSGTGLYEQYF.